This passage covers 24 T cell receptor beta chains from one sample sequenced in a study of cytomegalovirus exposure and HLA in healthy donors (dated 2017 in TCRdb). Library preparation employed the immunoSEQ multiplex PCR assay. The multiplex PCR relied on a mix of 60 forward primers for TCR Vbeta segments and 13 reverse primers for TCR Jbeta segments. The source is immuneACCESS, and TCRdb retained only in-frame sequences with V and J called. Part of the clones is not carried over; for the studies checked, unresolved V genes explain less than half of this, and the remainder is unexplained. For this sample there are hundreds of thousands of clones; over 65% appear just once. The top ten clonotypes cover 0.63% of the sample. The sample comprised PBMCs. Receptor source: a man between 18 and 29 years old in good health and CMV-seronegative.

This sequence joins TRBV21-1 and TRBJ1-1; the table's D call, TRBD1, has no DNA check behind it. TRBV21-1 is a pseudogene segment. CDR3 length: 19 amino acids. CDR3 sequence: CASSKGERQVVIMNTEAFF. The CDR3 DNA sequence: TGTGCCAGCAGCAAAGGGGAACGACAGGTCGTGATCATGAACACTGAAGCTTTCTTT.

This chain uses TRBV5-6 with TRBJ2-3; D is unresolved. The V gene's germline CDR1 is SGHDT and CDR2 YYEEEE. Trimming cost V 4 bases and J 5 bases, with 23 bases left between them. The CDR3 consists of 17 residues. CDR3 nucleotides: TGTGCCAGCAGCGGAACCAGTGAGGCCCGATTGGGAGATACGCAGTATTTT. Its translation: CASSGTSEARLGDTQYF.

This clone was observed a handful of times. The chain uses TRBV27 and TRBJ2-5; TRBD1 is a possible D gene (6 bases). Per germline, CDR1 MNHEY and CDR2 SMNVEV (reference sequence). The CDR3 totals 16 residues. V dropped 6 bases and J dropped 0 bases, with 17 bases sitting between them. CDR3 amino acids: CASRIKGHLYQETQYF. CDR3 nucleotides: TGTGCCAGCAGAATAAAGGGACACCTGTACCAAGAGACCCAGTACTTC.

This clone was recorded only once. V usage is TRBV10-2 and J usage is TRBJ2-5; 8 bases line up with TRBD1. Looked up from germline, CDR1 is WSHSY and CDR2 is SAAADI. The CDR3 runs to 14 residues. V gave up 7 bases and J gave up 5 bases; unmatched junction bases: 9. CDR3 protein: CASTGQGSRETQYF. The CDR3 DNA sequence: TGCGCCAGCACCGGACAGGGTAGTCGCGAGACCCAGTACTTC.

In this sample, this clone turned up a few times. The V and J genes are TRBV6-4 and TRBJ2-3; perhaps TRBD2 as D (5 bases). The CDR3 has 11 amino acids. Germline V lookup: CDR1 MRHNA, CDR2 SNTAGT. The ends were cut back, 6 bases at V and 7 bases at J, with 8 bases in the middle. DNA of the CDR3: TGTGCCAGCAGCACCGGGAATACGCAGTATTTT. Translation: CASSTGNTQYF.

This clone showed up just a few times. The chain links TRBV13 to TRBJ2-3; a possible D gene is TRBD2 (6 bases). The CDR3 has 13 amino acids. Germline assignment: CDR1 PRHDT and CDR2 FYEKMQ (reference sequence). V was shortened by 3 bases and J by 4 bases, with 8 bases between the two germline ends. This CDR3 reads CASSFGGADTQYF. In DNA, the CDR3 is TGTGCCAGCAGCTTTGGCGGGGCAGATACGCAGTATTTT.

The gene calls are TRBV6-5 and TRBJ1-1; D is undetermined. V lost 6 bases and J lost 4, with 15 bases in between. CDR1 MNHEY and CDR2 SVGAGI come from the germline V gene. The CDR3 extends over 14 amino acids. The CDR3 bases are TGTGCCAGCAGCCCTCGTCCGGAGGGCACTGAAGCTTTCTTT. Protein sequence: CASSPRPEGTEAFF.

This chain uses TRBV28 with TRBJ1-2; 7 positions match TRBD1. V trimming: 7 bases; J trimming: 6 bases; junction bases outside the gene matches: 8. The length of the CDR3 is 13 residues. Per the germline V gene, CDR1 is MDHEN and CDR2 is SYDVKM. The CDR3 DNA reads as TGTGCCAGCAAACTCCAGGGGGAAGATGGCTACACCTTC. This codes for CASKLQGEDGYTF.

The chain links TRBV2 to TRBJ2-7, with 7 bases identical to TRBD1. Germline CDR1 is SNHLY and CDR2 is FYNNEI. CDR3 length: 12 residues. The ends lost 6 bases at V and 7 bases at J; junction bases unmatched: 6. The CDR3 sequence is CASRGQTGEQYF. CDR3 nucleotide sequence: TGTGCCAGCAGGGGACAGACCGGTGAGCAGTACTTC. The entire variable domain, with the rest obtained from reference TRBV2 and TRBJ2-7, is as follows: EPEVTQTPSHQVTQMGQEVILRCVPISNHLYFYWYRQILGQKVEFLVSFYNNEISEKSEIFDDQFSVERPDGSNFTLKIRSTKLEDSAMYFCASRGQTGEQYFGPGTRLTVT.

This clone was seen just once. The rearrangement links TRBV30 to TRBJ1-2; D might be TRBD1 (6 bases). V was trimmed by 5 bases and J by 3 bases, leaving 16 bases between them. Germline V gene sequence: CDR1 GTSNPN, CDR2 SVGIG (reference sequence). This CDR3 has 14 residues. The CDR3 coding sequence is TGTGCCTGGTTTAACAAGGACAGATACTATGGCTACACCTTC. Encoded protein: CAWFNKDRYYGYTF.

This clone was detected a few times. The genes are TRBV5-8 and TRBJ1-4; 8 bases agree with TRBD1. CDR1 is SGHTS, CDR2 YDEGEE, per germline. The CDR3 covers 15 residues. V lost 4 bases and J lost 5; bases outside the gene matches: 7. For the CDR3, the DNA is TGTGCCAGCAGCCGAATACAGGGGGGGAATGAAAAACTGTTTTTT. Encoded protein: CASSRIQGGNEKLFF.

The chain combines TRBV27 with TRBJ2-3; 12 nucleotides match TRBD2. The CDR3 is 17 residues long. The germline CDR1 and CDR2 sequences are MNHEY and SMNVEV (reference sequence). V trimming: 5 bases; J trimming: 2 bases; junction bases outside the gene matches: 8. In DNA form, the CDR3 reads TGTGCCAGCAGTCTCGAACGGACTAGCGGGATCACAGATACGCAGTATTTT. It is translated as CASSLERTSGITDTQYF.

The rearrangement links TRBV9 to TRBJ1-3; D unclear. The CDR3 is 15 residues long. V was trimmed by 0 bases and J by 0 bases, leaving 7 bases between them. CDR1 and CDR2 (germline): SGDLS, YYNGEE. CDR3 coding DNA: TGTGCCAGCAGCGTAGAACAATTCTCTGGAAACACCATATATTTT. Residues: CASSVEQFSGNTIYF.

V is TRBV30 and J is TRBJ2-7, with unresolved D. The CDR3 sequence is 11 residues long. V lost 6 bases and J 3 bases, leaving 9 bases between the germline ends. The germline V gene has CDR1 GTSNPN and CDR2 SVGIG (reference sequence). CDR3 nucleotides: TGTGCCTGTGAGAAAAGCTACGAGCAGTACTTC. Its protein is CACEKSYEQYF.

This clone has more than one count but fewer than ten. This chain links TRBV28 with TRBJ1-2; tentatively, D is TRBD1 (5 bases). Trimming took off 5 bases at V and 4 bases at J, with 11 bases between the two ends. Germline loops: CDR1 MDHEN, CDR2 SYDVKM. This CDR3 comprises 13 residues. The CDR3 spells CASSLRQLYGYTF. CDR3 in DNA: TGTGCCAGCAGTCTCCGACAGCTCTATGGCTACACCTTC.

The V and J genes are TRBV19 and TRBJ2-2, with TRBD2 identical over 7 bases. CDR3 length: 15 amino acids. Looked up from germline, CDR1 is LNHDA and CDR2 is SQIVND (reference sequence). V lost 9 bases, J lost 4 bases, and 11 bases stayed unmatched. CDR3 sequence reads: CASGGAGVGTGELFF. In nucleotides, the CDR3 is TGTGCCAGCGGAGGGGCGGGAGTGGGCACCGGGGAGCTGTTTTTT.

Regarding this clone: Other DNA variants within this sample encode the same CDR3. The chain has TRBV7-9 and TRBJ2-7; TRBD1 matches at 7 bases. From germline, CDR1 is SEHNR and CDR2 FQNEAQ (reference sequence). With V trimmed by 2 bases and J by 2 bases, 0 bases remained unmatched. This CDR3 has 13 amino acids. CDR3 loop: CASSLTGAYEQYF. The CDR3 DNA reads TGTGCCAGCAGCTTAACAGGGGCCTACGAGCAGTACTTC. The entire variable domain, with the rest obtained from reference TRBV7-9 and TRBJ2-7, is as follows: DTGVSQNPRHKITKRGQNVTFRCDPISEHNRLYWYRQTLGQGPEFLTYFQNEAQLEKSRLLSDRFSAERPKGSFSTLEIQRTEQGDSAMYLCASSLTGAYEQYFGPGTRLTVT.

The chain is built from TRBV28 and TRBJ1-1; D is unclear. The CDR3 has 12 amino acids. Trimming pared 3 bases from V and 8 bases from J, leaving 10 bases between. Germline CDR1 MDHEN, CDR2 SYDVKM. The CDR3 DNA reads TGTGCCAGCAGTTTTACCCCGGGGGAAGCTTTCTTT. It codes for CASSFTPGEAFF.

CDR3 nucleotides: TGTGCCAGCAGTTTAGTGGACAGGACCTACGAGCAGTACTTC. This sequence encodes CASSLVDRTYEQYF. The J gene is TRBJ2-7, the V gene TRBV27, with TRBD1 identical over 7 bases. Germline V CDR1 and CDR2: MNHEY, SMNVEV (reference sequence). The CDR3 runs 14 residues. Trimming removed 2 bases from V and 2 bases from J; junction bases left unmatched: 3.

The chain recombines TRBV6-1 with TRBJ1-3; possible D gene TRBD1, 5 bases. Germline V gives CDR1 MNHNS, CDR2 SASEGT. CDR3 size: 14 residues. The V end lost 2 bases, the J end lost 2 bases, and 7 bases lay between the germline ends. The CDR3 DNA follows: TGTGCCAGCAGTGAACTCAGGGCTGGAAACACCATATATTTT. Translating it yields CASSELRAGNTIYF.

The gene calls are TRBV19 and TRBJ1-1, with no clear D. Germline CDR1 and CDR2: LNHDA and SQIVND (reference sequence). The V end was cut by 0 bases, the J end by 0 bases, with 11 bases between. The CDR3 runs to 16 residues. For the CDR3, the DNA is TGTGCCAGTAGTATAGACCCAGGTCTTATGAACACTGAAGCTTTCTTT. Translated: CASSIDPGLMNTEAFF. The full variable domain, completed using reference TRBV19 and TRBJ1-1, is DGGITQSPKYLFRKEGQNVTLSCEQNLNHDAMYWYRQDPGQGLRLIYYSQIVNDFQKGDIAEGYSVSREKKESFPLTVTSAQKNPTAFYLCASSIDPGLMNTEAFFGQGTRLTVV.

Only one count was recorded for this clone. This chain connects TRBV5-1 to TRBJ2-3; D remains unclear. Trimming shortened V by 2 bases and J by 1 base, and 14 bases separated the two germline ends. The CDR3 has 16 residues. The germline gives CDR1 SGHRS, CDR2 YFSETQ. CDR3 coding DNA: TGCGCCAGCAGCTTCCTTAGCAGAATGGGCACAGATACGCAGTATTTT. Translating gives CASSFLSRMGTDTQYF.

The genes are TRBV27 and TRBJ2-5, with D possibly being TRBD1 (5 bases). There are 14 residues in the CDR3. V gave up 2 bases and J gave up 4 bases, with 11 bases separating them. Germline V gives CDR1 MNHEY, CDR2 SMNVEV (reference sequence). CDR3 residues: CASSLRARAETQYF. CDR3 DNA sequence: TGTGCCAGCAGTTTAAGGGCCAGGGCAGAGACCCAGTACTTC.

The rearrangement links TRBV6-5 to TRBJ1-2, with TRBD1 identical over 11 bases. This CDR3 has 14 amino acids. V was pared by 5 bases and J by 3 bases, with 2 bases of the junction left unmatched. Germline lookup yields CDR1 MNHEY and CDR2 SVGAGI. This CDR3 is CASSGQGAYYGYTF. The DNA for the CDR3 is TGTGCCAGCAGTGGACAGGGGGCGTACTATGGCTACACCTTC.